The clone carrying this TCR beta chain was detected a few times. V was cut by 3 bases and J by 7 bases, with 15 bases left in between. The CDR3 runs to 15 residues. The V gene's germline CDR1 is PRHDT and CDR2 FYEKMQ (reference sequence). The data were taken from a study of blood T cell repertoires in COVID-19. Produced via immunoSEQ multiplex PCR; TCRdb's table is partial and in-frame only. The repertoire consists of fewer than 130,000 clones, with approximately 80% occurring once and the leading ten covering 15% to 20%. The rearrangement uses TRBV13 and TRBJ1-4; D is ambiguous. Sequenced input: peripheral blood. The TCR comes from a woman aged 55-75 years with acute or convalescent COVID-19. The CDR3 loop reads CASSFGPRGGEKLFF. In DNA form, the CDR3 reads TGTGCCAGCAGCTTCGGACCTAGAGGAGGTGAAAAACTGTTTTTT.